The next 25 T cell receptor beta chains were all read from a single sample in a study of T cells in Graves' hyperthyroidism and ophthalmopathy. RNA transcripts yielded amplified TCR beta CDR3 regions. First-round RT-PCR of the TCR CDR3 relied on the HTBI primer set. TCRdb re-analysed the multiplex PCR reads in MiXCR, keeping a single row per CDR3 protein. The repertoire includes over 250,000 distinct CDR3 sequences, around 13% of them detected once, and 34% sits in the top ten. The sequenced material came from blood. All receptors come from a woman aged 40 to 50 with Graves' ophthalmopathy.

This clonotype was counted between two and nine times. The chain has TRBV5-1 and TRBJ2-1, with 11 nucleotides matching TRBD2. This CDR3 is built from 16 residues. Germline CDR1 SGHRS, CDR2 YFSETQ. V was pared by 0 bases and J by 6 bases, with 5 bases of the junction left unmatched. The CDR3 sequence is CASSLGGTSGANEQFF. Written as DNA, the CDR3 is TGCGCCAGCAGCTTGGGAGGGACTAGCGGAGCCAATGAGCAGTTCTTC.

In regard to this clonotype: A much more abundant neighbour one base away suggests this may be a read error. The CDR3 nucleotides are TGTGCCAGCAGAGAAGGTGGTGGCCGGGGTGGCACTCAGCCCCAGCATTTT. Translation gives CASREGGGRGGTQPQHF. V gene TRBV2 combines with J gene TRBJ1-5; D gene uncertain. Germline CDR1 SNHLY, CDR2 FYNNEI. This CDR3 is built from 17 residues.

The J gene is TRBJ2-1, the V gene TRBV12-3 or TRBV12-4; no clear D. The V and J ends lost 1 base and 12 bases respectively, with 16 bases between them. CDR3 length: 14 residues. This chain's CDR3 is CASSLEVLADGQFF. DNA of the CDR3: TGTGCCAGCAGTTTAGAGGTTCTGGCTGATGGGCAGTTCTTC.

The chain couples TRBV13 to TRBJ1-1, with D perhaps TRBD1 (6 bases). V was trimmed by 8 bases and J by 4 bases, leaving 17 bases between them. Germline CDR1 and CDR2: PRHDT and FYEKMQ (reference sequence). The CDR3 is 14 residues long. CDR3 sequence reads: CASELTGRVTEAFF. The CDR3 DNA is TGTGCCAGCGAACTAACAGGGAGGGTCACTGAAGCTTTCTTT.

This clonotype has more than one count but fewer than ten. This chain joins TRBV3-1 and TRBJ1-6; D remains ambiguous. The CDR3 length is 15 residues. Looked up from germline, CDR1 is LGHDT and CDR2 is YNNKEL (reference sequence). V was shortened by 4 bases and J by 6 bases, with 13 bases between the two germline ends. The CDR3 sequence is CASSPSVGFNSPLHF. The DNA for the CDR3 is TGTGCCAGCAGCCCCTCCGTAGGGTTTAATTCACCCCTCCACTTT.

This clonotype was found many times. The chain recombines TRBV27 with TRBJ2-1; 8 bases are a match to TRBD2. CDR3 length equals 15 residues. Per germline, CDR1 MNHEY and CDR2 SMNVEV (reference sequence). The V and J ends lost 3 bases and 9 bases, in that order; junction bases with no gene match: 10. CDR3: CASSFLAGAAGEQFF. CDR3 bases: TGTGCCAGCAGTTTTCTAGCGGGCGCCGCCGGTGAGCAGTTCTTC.

Of note for this clonotype: Given a much more abundant clone one base away, this may be a read error. V gene TRBV7-9 combines with J gene TRBJ1-1; 9 nucleotides agree with TRBD1. Germline V gene sequence: CDR1 SEHNR, CDR2 FQNEAQ (reference sequence). This CDR3 has 14 amino acids. The V gene end was trimmed by 4 bases and the J gene end by 11 bases; junction bases not matched to a gene: 11. The CDR3 sequence is CASSSLTDRGIAFF. The CDR3 DNA is TGTGCCAGCAGCTCCCTAACCGACAGGGGGATTGCTTTCTTT.

This clonotype has just a few counts. The chain is built from TRBV28 and TRBJ2-7, with 15 bases that match TRBD2. This CDR3 comprises 15 residues. Germline CDR1 MDHEN, CDR2 SYDVKM. V gave up 4 bases and J gave up 4 bases; unmatched junction bases: 2. CDR3 sequence: CASSWGLAGGYEQYF. The CDR3 DNA reads TGTGCCAGCAGTTGGGGACTAGCGGGAGGTTACGAGCAGTACTTC.

This clonotype was counted many times. The CDR3 here is CASSRPERQEPYEQYF. CDR3 sequence (DNA): TGTGCCAGCAGCCGCCCCGAGCGGCAGGAGCCCTACGAGCAGTACTTC. This chain links TRBV11-2 with TRBJ2-7; D possibly corresponds to TRBD2 (5 bases). This CDR3 spans 16 amino acids. V lost 5 bases to trimming and J lost 2 bases, with 19 bases between them. Germline values: CDR1 SGHAT, CDR2 FQNNGV.

With respect to this clonotype: With a much larger clone just one base away, this may be a read error. The gene calls are TRBV5-6 and TRBJ2-3; maybe TRBD2 (5 bases). The CDR3 runs to 16 residues. The germline gives CDR1 SGHDT, CDR2 YYEEEE. The CDR3 bases are TGTGCCAGCAGCGTCCGGACGAACCCTAGCACAGAGACGCAGTATTTT. Protein sequence: CASSVRTNPSTETQYF.

This clonotype was found a few times. V is TRBV28 and J is TRBJ1-2; no clear D gene. The V end was cut by 7 bases, the J end by 0 bases, with 12 bases between. This CDR3 spans 14 amino acids. Germline V gene data show CDR1 as MDHEN and CDR2 as SYDVKM. The CDR3 DNA is TGTGCCAGCATTGCGGGAGGGACTAACTATGGCTACACCTTC. The encoded protein is CASIAGGTNYGYTF.

This clonotype was detected only a few times. V usage is TRBV3-1 and J usage is TRBJ2-5; 8 nucleotides line up with TRBD2. The CDR3 runs to 14 residues. Looked up from germline, CDR1 is LGHDT and CDR2 is YNNKEL (reference sequence). The junction had 6 bases not matched to a gene; V was cut back by 4 bases and J by 5 bases. CDR3 DNA: TGTGCCAGCAGCCGGCGGGGGGCCCTGGAGACCCAGTACTTC. This encodes CASSRRGALETQYF.

The genes are TRBV4-1 and TRBJ2-7; D perhaps matches TRBD2 (5 bases). Germline V gene sequence: CDR1 MGHRA, CDR2 YSYEKL. The CDR3 extends over 13 amino acids. The V end was cut by 5 bases, the J end by 3 bases, with 11 bases between. CDR3 nucleotide sequence: TGCGCCAGCAGCACTGGACTGAACTACGAGCAGTACTTC. Amino acid sequence: CASSTGLNYEQYF.

The J gene is TRBJ2-3, the V gene TRBV12-3 or TRBV12-4; TRBD1 matches 7 bases. This CDR3 region has 14 residues. The J segment lost 0 bases and the V segment lost 5 bases, leaving 2 bases of the junction unmatched. The CDR3 DNA is TGTGCCAGCAGTGGGGACAGTAGCACAGATACGCAGTATTTT. Protein sequence: CASSGDSSTDTQYF.

V usage is TRBV7-6 and J usage is TRBJ2-3; 11 bases line up with TRBD1. Trimming cost V 5 bases and J 4 bases; bases outside gene matches: 14. The CDR3 is 18 amino acids. Germline CDR1 SGHVS, CDR2 FNYEAQ. The CDR3 sequence is CASSVNPGTGGISDTQYF. The CDR3 region has the DNA TGTGCCAGCAGCGTCAACCCCGGGACAGGGGGTATATCAGATACGCAGTATTTT.

The chain is built from TRBV6-5 and TRBJ2-7, with D possibly TRBD1 on 6 matching bases. With 1 base removed from V and 6 bases from J, the gap between germline ends came to 13 bases. CDR3 length equals 14 residues. Germline V gene lookup returns CDR1 MNHEY and CDR2 SVGAGI. The CDR3 loop is CASSYLQGPGEQYF. As DNA, the CDR3 is TGTGCCAGCAGTTACTTACAGGGCCCGGGCGAGCAGTACTTC.

This clonotype was picked up many times. J is TRBJ2-2 and V is TRBV2, with 9 bases fitting TRBD1. The CDR3 loop spans 16 amino acids. The germline V gene encodes CDR1 SNHLY and CDR2 FYNNEI. The trim removed 6 bases at V and 4 bases at J, leaving 9 bases unmatched. The chain's CDR3 is CASSGPGTGPTGELFF. The CDR3 DNA sequence: TGTGCCAGCAGCGGTCCGGGGACAGGGCCCACCGGGGAGCTGTTTTTT.

This clonotype showed up many times. V gene TRBV7-2 combines with J gene TRBJ2-1, with D uncertain. Per germline, CDR1 SGHTA and CDR2 FQGNSA. The CDR3 runs to 12 residues. With 5 bases removed from V and 4 bases from J, the gap between germline ends came to 6 bases. The CDR3 protein is CASSPVYNEQFF. In DNA form, the CDR3 reads TGTGCCAGCAGCCCCGTTTACAATGAGCAGTTCTTC.

The table lists this clonotype with many counts. This chain connects TRBV25-1 to TRBJ2-5; 8 bases agree with TRBD1. CDR1 and CDR2 from the germline V gene are MGHDK and SYGVNS. This CDR3 contains 14 residues. J lost 3 bases, V lost 6 bases, and 6 bases had no gene match. The DNA for the CDR3 is TGTGCCAGCAGCGTCGGACAGGGAGAAGAGACCCAGTACTTC. This translates into CASSVGQGEETQYF.

Many counts were recorded for this clonotype. The V call is TRBV10-3, the J call TRBJ1-5; perhaps TRBD1 as D (5 bases). The ends were cut back, 3 bases at V and 4 bases at J, with 13 bases in the middle. The CDR3 runs 15 residues. The germline V gene has CDR1 ENHRY and CDR2 SYGVKD. In nucleotides, the CDR3 is TGTGCCATCAGTGACGGGGGGACGGCTAATCAGCCCCAGCATTTT. It yields the protein CAISDGGTANQPQHF.

This clonotype was seen many times. The chain is built from TRBV6-5 and TRBJ1-1; D gene uncertain. The CDR3 runs 15 residues. Deletions cut 0 bases from V and 3 bases from J, with 11 bases between. The germline gives CDR1 MNHEY, CDR2 SVGAGI. The CDR3 nucleotides are TGTGCCAGCAGTTACTCGAACAATCCGGACACTGAAGCTTTCTTT. It translates to CASSYSNNPDTEAFF.

This clonotype was detected ten times or more. The V and J genes are TRBV28 and TRBJ2-1; no firm D call. V lost 4 bases and J 5 bases, leaving 15 bases between the germline ends. This CDR3 is built from 15 residues. Per germline, CDR1 MDHEN and CDR2 SYDVKM. CDR3 coding DNA: TGTGCCAGCAGTTGGTTATTCGAGCGAAACAATGAGCAGTTCTTC. Translation gives CASSWLFERNNEQFF.

Details on this clonotype: A much larger clone is a single base away; this may be a read error. The gene calls are TRBV29-1 and TRBJ1-1; TRBD1 matches at 11 bases. V gave up 8 bases and J gave up 1 base; unmatched junction bases: 6. From germline, CDR1 is SQVTM and CDR2 ANQGSEA. The CDR3 has 14 amino acids. CDR3 amino acids: CSSGQGGANTEAFF. As DNA, the CDR3 is TGCAGCTCGGGACAGGGGGGCGCGAACACTGAAGCTTTCTTT.

This clonotype was seen many times. This chain connects TRBV19 to TRBJ2-1; TRBD1 matches at 7 bases. This CDR3 spans 16 amino acids. CDR1 is LNHDA and CDR2 is SQIVND in the germline V gene (reference sequence). J was trimmed by 9 bases and V by 5 bases; bases with no gene match: 16. CDR3 residues: CASSGGQRLRGAEQFF. As DNA, the CDR3 is TGTGCCAGTAGTGGGGGACAGCGTCTAAGGGGTGCTGAGCAGTTCTTC.

This clonotype was counted ten times or more. This chain connects TRBV7-2 to TRBJ2-5; TRBD1 aligns across 8 bases. Germline V gives CDR1 SGHTA, CDR2 FQGNSA. The V and J ends lost 0 bases and 3 bases, in that order; junction bases with no gene match: 6. The CDR3 length is 16 residues. Here the CDR3 reads CASSLATGAYKETQYF. CDR3 coding DNA: TGTGCCAGCAGCTTAGCGACAGGGGCTTACAAAGAGACCCAGTACTTC.